The clone carrying this TCR beta chain has only one observation. This sample was taken from a study of T-cell reconstitution after alpha-beta-depleted transplantation in children. A TCRbeta library incorporating unique molecular identifiers was prepared. Each CDR3 protein is one row after TCRdb ran MiXCR on the PCR reads. Among around 600,000 distinct CDR3 sequences, about 21% were seen once, and the ten largest hold roughly 14%. V lost 3 bases and J lost 0, with 12 bases in between. Germline lookup yields CDR1 SGHTA and CDR2 FQGNSA. The CDR3 length is 17 residues. The chain links TRBV7-2 to TRBJ2-6; possible D gene TRBD2, 5 bases. Sequencing was performed on PBMCs, mostly from graft donor cells, taken 360 days after TCRalphabeta/CD19-depleted stem cell transplant. This TCR derives from a boy under three years old who had a stem cell transplant for acute myeloid leukemia, so the T cells may come from the graft donor. This chain's CDR3 is CASSFRTRSSGANVLTF. CDR3 bases: TGTGCCAGCAGCTTCCGGACTCGGAGCTCTGGGGCCAACGTCCTGACTTTC.